This T cell receptor (beta chain) stems from a study of T-cell reconstitution after alpha-beta-depleted transplantation in children. The CDR3 contains 13 residues. With 3 bases removed from V and 6 bases from J, the gap between germline ends came to 12 bases. Unique molecular identifiers were incorporated during preparation of the TCRbeta library. TCRdb reprocessed the PCR reads with MiXCR, giving one entry per CDR3 protein. The repertoire holds about 440,000 distinct CDR3 sequences, around 46% seen once, with 27% in the top ten. There are a few counts of this clonotype. This TCR was recovered from a girl aged 2 to 10 with aplastic anemia, due to receive a stem cell transplant. V gene TRBV12-3 or TRBV12-4 combines with J gene TRBJ2-7, with D tentatively TRBD1 (5 bases). The specimen was PBMCs, collected before TCRalphabeta/CD19-depleted stem cell transplant. CDR3 amino acids: CASSFAGPSEQYF. The DNA of the CDR3 is TGTGCCAGCAGTTTCGCAGGGCCGTCCGAGCAGTACTTC.